Ten or more counts support the clone carrying this T cell receptor beta chain. Its matching antigen is unknown. This sample stems from a study of T cells in Graves' hyperthyroidism and ophthalmopathy. The study's findings and limits: Prediction of ophthalmopathy progression came a median 6.5 months pre-onset.

Amplified TCR beta CDR3 regions came from RNA transcripts. HTBI primers were employed in a first-round RT-PCR of the TCR CDR3. TCRdb ran MiXCR on the multiplex PCR reads and lists one entry per CDR3 protein. The sample lists 620,000 or so distinct CDR3 sequences; around 15% were seen once. V shed 5 bases and J 2 bases; nucleotides not matched to a gene: 12. Germline-derived CDR1 and CDR2 are SGHAT and FQNNGV. This CDR3 region has 17 residues. The chain carries TRBV11-2 and TRBJ2-3, with 8 nucleotides matching TRBD2. Material: blood. The clonotype comes from a woman in her fifties or sixties with Graves' ophthalmopathy. The CDR3 DNA follows: TGTGCCAGCAGCCCCTTGGGAGCGGGAGCGACCACAGATACGCAGTATTTT. Its translation: CASSPLGAGATTDTQYF.